A single sample is the source of the 3 T cell receptor beta chains below, sequenced in a study of blood T cell repertoires in COVID-19. TCRdb keeps only in-frame clones here, not all; method: immunoSEQ multiplex PCR. The table records around 140,000 clones, about four fifths of them present only once. Sample: peripheral blood. The receptors derive from a man in his sixties or seventies who had recovered from COVID-19.

The rearrangement links TRBV7-2 to TRBJ2-3; weak D call: TRBD2 (7 bases). Germline CDR1 is SGHTA and CDR2 is FQGNSA. Trimming shortened V by 1 base and J by 4 bases, and 15 bases separated the two germline ends. This CDR3 region has 16 residues. The CDR3 spells CASSLGGGSRADTQYF. Written as DNA, the CDR3 is TGTGCCAGCAGCTTAGGGGGGGGCAGCAGGGCAGATACGCAGTATTTT.

The rearrangement uses TRBV15 and TRBJ2-2; a possible D gene is TRBD2 (5 bases). Germline loops: CDR1 LNHNV, CDR2 YYDKDF (reference sequence). The V end was cut by 9 bases, the J end by 1 base, with 15 bases between. The CDR3 runs 15 residues. The DNA for the CDR3 is TGTGCCACTTTGGACGAGCGGATGAACACCGGGGAGCTGTTTTTT. Amino acid sequence: CATLDERMNTGELFF.

The V call is TRBV18, the J call TRBJ2-1; the match to TRBD2 covers 9 bases. The V gene end was trimmed by 2 bases and the J gene end by 8 bases; junction bases not matched to a gene: 10. This CDR3 has 16 residues. Germline lookup yields CDR1 KGHSH and CDR2 LQKENI. Here the CDR3 DNA reads TGTGCCAGCTCACCAAGAGGTGCGGGAGGGGGCGATGAGCAGTTCTTC. Its translation: CASSPRGAGGGDEQFF.